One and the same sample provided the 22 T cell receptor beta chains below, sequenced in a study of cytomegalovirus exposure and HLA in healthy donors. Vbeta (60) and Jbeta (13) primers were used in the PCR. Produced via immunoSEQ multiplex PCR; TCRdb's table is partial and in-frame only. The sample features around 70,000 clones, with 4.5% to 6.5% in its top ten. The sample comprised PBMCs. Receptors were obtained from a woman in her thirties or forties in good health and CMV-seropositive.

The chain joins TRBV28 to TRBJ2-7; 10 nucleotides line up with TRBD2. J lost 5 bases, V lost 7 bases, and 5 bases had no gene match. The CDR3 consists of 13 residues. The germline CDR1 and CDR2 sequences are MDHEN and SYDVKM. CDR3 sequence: CASTLLAGNEQYF. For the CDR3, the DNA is TGTGCCAGCACCTTACTAGCGGGAAACGAGCAGTACTTC.

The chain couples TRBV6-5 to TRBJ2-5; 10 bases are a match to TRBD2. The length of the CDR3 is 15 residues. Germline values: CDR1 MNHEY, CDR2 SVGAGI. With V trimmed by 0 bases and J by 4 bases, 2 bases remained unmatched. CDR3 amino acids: CASSYSAGGPETQYF. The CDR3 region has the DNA TGTGCCAGCAGTTACTCAGCGGGGGGGCCAGAGACCCAGTACTTC.

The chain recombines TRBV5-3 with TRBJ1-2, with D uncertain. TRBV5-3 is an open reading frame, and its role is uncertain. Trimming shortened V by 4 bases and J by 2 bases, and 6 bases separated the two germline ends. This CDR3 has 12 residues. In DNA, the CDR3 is TGTGCCAGAAGCCCACTCAACTATGGCTACACCTTC. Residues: CARSPLNYGYTF.

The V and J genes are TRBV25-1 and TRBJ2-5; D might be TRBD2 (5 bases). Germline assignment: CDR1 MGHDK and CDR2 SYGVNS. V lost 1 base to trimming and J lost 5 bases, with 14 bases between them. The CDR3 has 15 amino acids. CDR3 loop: CASSESRASRETQYF. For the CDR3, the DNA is TGTGCCAGCAGTGAATCTCGGGCTAGCCGGGAGACCCAGTACTTC.

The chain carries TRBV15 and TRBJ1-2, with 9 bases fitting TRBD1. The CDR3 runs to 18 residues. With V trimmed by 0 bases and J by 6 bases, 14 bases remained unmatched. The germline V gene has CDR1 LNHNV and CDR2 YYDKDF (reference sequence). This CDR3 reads CATSRDSVPPGTGNGYTF. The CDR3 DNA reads TGTGCCACCAGCAGAGATTCGGTCCCCCCCGGGACAGGGAATGGCTACACCTTC.

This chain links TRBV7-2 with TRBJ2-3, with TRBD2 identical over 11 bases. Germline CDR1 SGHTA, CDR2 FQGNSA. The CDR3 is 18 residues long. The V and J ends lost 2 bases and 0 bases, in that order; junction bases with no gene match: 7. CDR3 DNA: TGTGCCAGCAGCTTAATACTAGCGGGGGTTACTAGCACAGATACGCAGTATTTT. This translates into CASSLILAGVTSTDTQYF. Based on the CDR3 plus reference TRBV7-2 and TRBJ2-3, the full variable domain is GAGVSQSPSNKVTEKGKDVELRCDPISGHTALYWYRQSLGQGLEFLIYFQGNSAPDKSGLPSDRFSAERTGGSVSTLTIQRTQQEDSAVYLCASSLILAGVTSTDTQYFGPGTRLTVL.

The CDR3 bases are TGCGCCAGCAGCTCCGTACTAGCGGGCTTGGGGCACAATGAGCAGTTCTTC. It translates to CASSSVLAGLGHNEQFF. J is TRBJ2-1 and V is TRBV5-1; 9 positions match TRBD2. This CDR3 spans 17 amino acids. Trimming cost V 3 bases and J 5 bases; bases outside gene matches: 12. CDR1 is SGHRS and CDR2 is YFSETQ in the germline V gene.

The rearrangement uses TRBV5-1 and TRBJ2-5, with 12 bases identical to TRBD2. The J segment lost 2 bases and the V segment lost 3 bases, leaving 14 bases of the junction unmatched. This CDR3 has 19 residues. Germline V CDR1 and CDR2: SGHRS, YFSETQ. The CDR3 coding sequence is TGCGCCAGCAGCTCCCCTAGCGGGGGGGCCTGGAGTTTTCAAGAGACCCAGTACTTC. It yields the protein CASSSPSGGAWSFQETQYF.

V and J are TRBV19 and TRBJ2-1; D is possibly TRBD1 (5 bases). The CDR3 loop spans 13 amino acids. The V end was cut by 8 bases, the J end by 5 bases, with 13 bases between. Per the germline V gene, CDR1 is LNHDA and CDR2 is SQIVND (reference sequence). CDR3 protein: CASSQGFNNEQFF. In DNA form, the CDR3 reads TGTGCCAGTTCTCAGGGTTTCAACAATGAGCAGTTCTTC.

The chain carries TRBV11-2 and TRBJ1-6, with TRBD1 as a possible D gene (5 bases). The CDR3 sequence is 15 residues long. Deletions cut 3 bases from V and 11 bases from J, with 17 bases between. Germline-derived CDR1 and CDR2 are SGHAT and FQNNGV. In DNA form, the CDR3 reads TGTGCCAGCAGCTTGTCGGGGGGTGTCATGACACCCCTCCACTTT. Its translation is CASSLSGGVMTPLHF.

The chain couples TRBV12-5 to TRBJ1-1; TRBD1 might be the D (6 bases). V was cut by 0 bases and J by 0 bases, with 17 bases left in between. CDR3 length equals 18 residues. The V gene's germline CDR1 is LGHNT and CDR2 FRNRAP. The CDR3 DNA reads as TGTGCTAGTGGTTTGGTACTTGAAACAGGGACCATGAACACTGAAGCTTTCTTT. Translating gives CASGLVLETGTMNTEAFF.

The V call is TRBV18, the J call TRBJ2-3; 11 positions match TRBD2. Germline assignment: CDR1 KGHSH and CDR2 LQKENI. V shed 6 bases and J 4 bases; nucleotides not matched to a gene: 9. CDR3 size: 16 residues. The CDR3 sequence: CASSRIAGGPPDTQYF. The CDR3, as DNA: TGTGCCAGCTCCCGTATAGCGGGAGGGCCCCCAGATACGCAGTATTTT.

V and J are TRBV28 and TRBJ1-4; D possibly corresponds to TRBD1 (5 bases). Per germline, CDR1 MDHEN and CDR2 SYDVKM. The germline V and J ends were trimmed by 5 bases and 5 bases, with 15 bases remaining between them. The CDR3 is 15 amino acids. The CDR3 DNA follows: TGTGCCAGCAGTCCAGGGTCAGGGCCGAATGAAAAACTGTTTTTT. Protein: CASSPGSGPNEKLFF.

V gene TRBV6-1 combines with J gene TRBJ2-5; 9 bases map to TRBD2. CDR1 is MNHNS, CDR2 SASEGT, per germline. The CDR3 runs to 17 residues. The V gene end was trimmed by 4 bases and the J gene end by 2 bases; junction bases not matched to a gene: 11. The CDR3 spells CASSVTLAGPKQETQYF. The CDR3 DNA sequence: TGTGCCAGCAGTGTGACGCTAGCGGGGCCTAAGCAAGAGACCCAGTACTTC.

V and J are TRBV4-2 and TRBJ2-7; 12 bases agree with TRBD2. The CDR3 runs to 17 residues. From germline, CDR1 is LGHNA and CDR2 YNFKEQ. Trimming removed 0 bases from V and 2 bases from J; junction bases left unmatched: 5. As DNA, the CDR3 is TGTGCCAGCAGCCAAGATGAGACTAGCGGGGGAGCCTACGAGCAGTACTTC. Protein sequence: CASSQDETSGGAYEQYF.

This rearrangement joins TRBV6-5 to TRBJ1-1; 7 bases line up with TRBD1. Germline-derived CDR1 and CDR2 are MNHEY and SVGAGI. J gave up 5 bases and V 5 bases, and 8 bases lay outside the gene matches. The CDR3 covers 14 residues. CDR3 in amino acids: CASSRQGLTTEAFF. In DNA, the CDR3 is TGTGCCAGCAGTCGACAGGGTCTTACGACTGAAGCTTTCTTT.

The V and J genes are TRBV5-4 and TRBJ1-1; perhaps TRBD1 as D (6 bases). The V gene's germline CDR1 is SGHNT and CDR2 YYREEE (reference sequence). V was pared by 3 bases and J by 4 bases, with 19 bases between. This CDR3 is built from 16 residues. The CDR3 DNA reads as TGTGCCAGCAGCTCCCCAGATAAGGGGGTGGCCACTGAAGCTTTCTTT. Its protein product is CASSSPDKGVATEAFF.

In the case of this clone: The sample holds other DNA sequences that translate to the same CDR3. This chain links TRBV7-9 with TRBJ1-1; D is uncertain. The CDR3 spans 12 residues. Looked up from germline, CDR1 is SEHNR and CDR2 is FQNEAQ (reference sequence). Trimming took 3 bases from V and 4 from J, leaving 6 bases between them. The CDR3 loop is CASSLRGTEAFF. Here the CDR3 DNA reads TGTGCCAGCAGCTTGCGGGGCACTGAAGCTTTCTTT.

CDR3 DNA sequence: TGCGCCAGCAGCGGGACAGGGGGAGGGTACACTGAAGCTTTCTTT. Translated, it gives CASSGTGGGYTEAFF. J is TRBJ1-1 and V is TRBV5-1; TRBD1 matches at 11 bases. Germline V CDR1 and CDR2: SGHRS, YFSETQ. V lost 4 bases to trimming and J lost 3 bases; unmatched junction nucleotides: 5. CDR3 length equals 15 residues. Full variable domain (remainder filled in from reference TRBV5-1 and TRBJ1-1): KAGVTQTPRYLIKTRGQQVTLSCSPISGHRSVSWYQQTPGQGLQFLFEYFSETQRNKGNFPGRFSGRQFSNSRSEMNVSTLELGDSALYLCASSGTGGGYTEAFFGQGTRLTVV.

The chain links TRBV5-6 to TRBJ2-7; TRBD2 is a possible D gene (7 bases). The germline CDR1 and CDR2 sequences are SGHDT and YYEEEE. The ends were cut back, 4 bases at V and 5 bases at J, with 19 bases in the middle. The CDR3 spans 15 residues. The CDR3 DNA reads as TGTGCCAGCAGCCCGGAGGGGGGGCCTCTCAACGAGCAGTACTTC. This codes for CASSPEGGPLNEQYF.

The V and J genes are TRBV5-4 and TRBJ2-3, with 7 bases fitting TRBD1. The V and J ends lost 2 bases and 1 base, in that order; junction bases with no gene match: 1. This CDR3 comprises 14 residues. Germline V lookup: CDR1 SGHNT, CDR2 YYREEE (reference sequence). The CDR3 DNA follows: TGTGCCAGCAGCTTAGACAGGGGCACAGATACGCAGTATTTT. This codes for CASSLDRGTDTQYF.

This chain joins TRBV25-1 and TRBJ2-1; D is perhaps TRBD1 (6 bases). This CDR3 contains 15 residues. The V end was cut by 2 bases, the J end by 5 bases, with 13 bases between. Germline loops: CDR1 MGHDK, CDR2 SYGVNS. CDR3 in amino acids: CASSEPGTLNNEQFF. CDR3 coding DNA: TGTGCCAGCAGTGAACCCGGGACACTGAACAATGAGCAGTTCTTC. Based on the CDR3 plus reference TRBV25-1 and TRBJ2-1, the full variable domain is EADIYQTPRYLVIGTGKKITLECSQTMGHDKMYWYQQDPGMELHLIHYSYGVNSTEKGDLSSESTVSRIRTEHFPLTLESARPSHTSQYLCASSEPGTLNNEQFFGPGTRLTVL.